Following are 14 T cell receptor beta chains from one sample sequenced in a study of shared clonotypes between healthy human individuals. Only in-frame clones appear in the TCRdb table, and some are missing; sequencing was by immunoSEQ multiplex PCR. This sample yields about 490,000 clones, of which around 85% are seen a single time; about 13% belongs to the top ten. The source material was PBMCs. The source of these receptors is a woman in her forties in good health. Some clones in this sample may be carry-over from other donors' samples.

The chain joins TRBV11-2 to TRBJ2-5; 9 bases are shared with TRBD2. The junction had 4 bases not matched to a gene; V was cut back by 0 bases and J by 5 bases. Germline lookup yields CDR1 SGHAT and CDR2 FQNNGV. This CDR3 spans 15 amino acids. The CDR3 loop reads CASSLEIAGEETQYF. The DNA for the CDR3 is TGTGCCAGCAGCTTAGAAATAGCGGGAGAGGAGACCCAGTACTTC.

This clone was picked up a small number of times. V and J are TRBV18 and TRBJ2-1; no clear D. V was trimmed by 3 bases and J by 7 bases, leaving 10 bases between them. Germline V gives CDR1 KGHSH, CDR2 LQKENI. This CDR3 is built from 13 residues. CDR3 coding DNA: TGTGCCAGCTCACCGGACCGTGGGAATGAGCAGTTCTTC. Its protein product is CASSPDRGNEQFF.

CDR3 region: CASSSRTSGNTGELFF. DNA for the CDR3: TGTGCCAGCAGCTCCCGGACTAGCGGGAACACCGGGGAGCTGTTTTTT. The chain has TRBV7-9 and TRBJ2-2, with 10 bases fitting TRBD2. With V trimmed by 4 bases and J by 1 base, 3 bases remained unmatched. CDR3 length: 16 amino acids. Germline lookup yields CDR1 SEHNR and CDR2 FQNEAQ (reference sequence).

The chain combines TRBV28 with TRBJ2-7, with D unclear. The V end was cut by 4 bases, the J end by 5 bases, with 12 bases between. Per germline, CDR1 MDHEN and CDR2 SYDVKM. CDR3 length: 13 amino acids. CDR3 in DNA: TGTGCCAGCAGTTCCCCGGCCCCCCACGAGCAGTACTTC. This encodes CASSSPAPHEQYF.

The rearrangement uses TRBV9 and TRBJ2-1; 9 positions match TRBD2. The CDR3 consists of 14 residues. J was trimmed by 10 bases and V by 2 bases; bases with no gene match: 7. The germline V gene encodes CDR1 SGDLS and CDR2 YYNGEE. CDR3 amino acids: CASSVGLAIGEQFF. CDR3 DNA: TGTGCCAGCAGCGTGGGACTAGCAATAGGCGAGCAGTTCTTC.

The chain joins TRBV5-4 to TRBJ2-5, with 13 bases identical to TRBD2. The CDR3 totals 16 residues. V lost 0 bases to trimming and J lost 4 bases; unmatched junction nucleotides: 3. Germline V gives CDR1 SGHNT, CDR2 YYREEE (reference sequence). DNA of the CDR3: TGTGCCAGCAGCTTGGGGACTAGCGGGAGAGGAGAGACCCAGTACTTC. Translating it yields CASSLGTSGRGETQYF. Looking up the rest from reference TRBV5-4 and TRBJ2-5 gives the full variable domain: ETGVTQSPTHLIKTRGQQVTLRCSSQSGHNTVSWYQQALGQGPQFIFQYYREEENGRGNFPPRFSGLQFPNYSSELNVNALELDDSALYLCASSLGTSGRGETQYFGPGTRLLVL.

This chain connects TRBV28 to TRBJ2-2; D is unresolved. V was trimmed by 5 bases and J by 6 bases, leaving 7 bases between them. This CDR3 is built from 12 residues. CDR1 is MDHEN and CDR2 is SYDVKM in the germline V gene. CDR3 DNA sequence: TGTGCCAGCAGTAACCAAGCCGGGGAGCTGTTTTTT. It encodes CASSNQAGELFF.

The chain employs TRBV21-1 and TRBJ2-7; the listed D gene, TRBD1, was not tested against the DNA. TRBV21-1 is designated a pseudogene. The length of the CDR3 is 20 residues. The CDR3 sequence is CASSKDRKGRGQEGDYEQYF. CDR3 sequence (DNA): TGTGCCAGCAGCAAAGATAGGAAGGGCAGGGGGCAGGAAGGGGACTACGAGCAGTACTTC.

The chain recombines TRBV13 with TRBJ2-6, with TRBD2 matching over 11 bases. The CDR3 runs to 16 residues. V trimming: 8 bases; J trimming: 4 bases; junction bases outside the gene matches: 7. Germline assignment: CDR1 PRHDT and CDR2 FYEKMQ (reference sequence). The CDR3 region has the DNA TGTGCCAGCCTTGGGACTAGCGGACGAGGGGCCAACGTCCTGACTTTC. It is translated as CASLGTSGRGANVLTF.

CDR3 DNA: TGCGCCAGCAGCCCACAGGGGAACAATCAGCCCCAGCATTTT. Translating gives CASSPQGNNQPQHF. The chain joins TRBV4-1 to TRBJ1-5; 7 nucleotides line up with TRBD1. The CDR3 runs to 14 residues. The V segment lost 4 bases and the J segment 3 bases; nucleotides outside the gene matches: 3. CDR1 is MGHRA and CDR2 is YSYEKL in the germline V gene.

With regard to this clone: With a far larger clone one base away, a read error is the likely cause. This sample includes further DNA sequences coding for the same CDR3. This sequence joins TRBV7-9 and TRBJ2-7; D is perhaps TRBD1 or TRBD2 (5 bases each). The CDR3 has 15 residues. Germline assignment: CDR1 SEHNR and CDR2 FQNEAQ (reference sequence). V shed 4 bases and J shed 3 bases, with 16 bases lying between them. The CDR3 spells CASSYPGQANYEQYF. The DNA for the CDR3 is TGTGCCAGCAGCTACCCGGGGCAGGCGAACTACGAGCAGTACTTC.

The chain joins TRBV5-1 to TRBJ1-2, with D uncertain. V was clipped by 0 bases and J by 5 bases, with 14 bases between them. The V gene's germline CDR1 is SGHRS and CDR2 YFSETQ. The CDR3 extends over 15 amino acids. CDR3 DNA sequence: TGCGCCAGCAGCTTGGCCCAGGTAGTCGGTTATGGCTACACCTTC. This encodes CASSLAQVVGYGYTF.

Of note for this clone: A far larger clone differs by one base, so this is likely a read error. In the same sample, other DNA sequences code for this CDR3. V gene TRBV25-1 combines with J gene TRBJ2-2, with TRBD1 identical over 8 bases. The CDR3 is 15 amino acids. Germline CDR1 is MGHDK and CDR2 is SYGVNS. CDR3 amino acids: CASSELDRDTGELFF. CDR3 in DNA: TGTGCAAGCAGTGAACTGGACAGGGACACCGGGGAGCTGTTTTTT.

The rearrangement links TRBV11-2 to TRBJ2-5; D ambiguous. V gave up 6 bases and J gave up 5 bases, with 7 bases separating them. The length of the CDR3 is 11 residues. Germline V gene lookup returns CDR1 SGHAT and CDR2 FQNNGV. The CDR3 protein is CASRTGETQYF. In nucleotides, the CDR3 is TGTGCCAGCAGGACCGGGGAGACCCAGTACTTC.